The source of this T cell receptor (beta chain) is a study of tumor and adjacent non-tumor tissue in lung cancer. Study findings and constraints: Compared with tumor, normal lung showed significantly lower TCR diversity.

This sample's RNA came from whole unsorted tissue. CDR1 SQVTM and CDR2 ANQGSEA come from the germline V gene. CDR3 length: 15 residues. The V end was cut by 4 bases, the J end by 5 bases, with 18 bases between. Three rounds of nested PCR, following a modified ARM-PCR protocol, produced the TCRbeta library. TCRdb redid the calling of the multiplex PCR reads with MiXCR, one entry per CDR3 protein. The sample records some 99,000 distinct CDR3 sequences, around 80% being singletons. This clonotype was observed at least ten times. The antigen is unknown. The TCR comes from a woman in her fifties or sixties with non-small cell lung cancer. The V and J genes are TRBV29-1 and TRBJ1-3; D is perhaps TRBD1 (5 bases). Source material: lung tumor tissue. In DNA form, the CDR3 reads TGCAGCGTTGTCCCCCCGGGGGGAGGAAGAAACACCATATATTTT. Its translation: CSVVPPGGGRNTIYF.